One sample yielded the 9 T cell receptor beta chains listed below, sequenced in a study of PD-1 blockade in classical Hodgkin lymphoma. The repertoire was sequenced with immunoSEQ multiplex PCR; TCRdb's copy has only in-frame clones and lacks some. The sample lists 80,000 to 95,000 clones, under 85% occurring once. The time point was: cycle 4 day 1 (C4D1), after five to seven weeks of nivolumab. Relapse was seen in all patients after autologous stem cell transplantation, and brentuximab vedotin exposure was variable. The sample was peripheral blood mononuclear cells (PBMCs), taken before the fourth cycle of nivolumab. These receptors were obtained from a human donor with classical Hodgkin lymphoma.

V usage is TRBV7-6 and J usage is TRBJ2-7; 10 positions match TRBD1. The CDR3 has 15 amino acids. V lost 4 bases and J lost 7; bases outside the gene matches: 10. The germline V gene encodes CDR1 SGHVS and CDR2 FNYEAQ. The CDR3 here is CASSWRQGANWEQYF. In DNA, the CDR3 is TGTGCCAGCAGCTGGAGACAGGGGGCGAATTGGGAGCAGTACTTC. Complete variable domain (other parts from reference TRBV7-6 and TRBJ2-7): GAGVSQSPRYKVTKRGQDVALRCDPISGHVSLYWYRQALGQGPEFLTYFNYEAQQDKSGLPNDRFSAERPEGSISTLTIQRTEQRDSAMYRCASSWRQGANWEQYFGPGTRLTVT.

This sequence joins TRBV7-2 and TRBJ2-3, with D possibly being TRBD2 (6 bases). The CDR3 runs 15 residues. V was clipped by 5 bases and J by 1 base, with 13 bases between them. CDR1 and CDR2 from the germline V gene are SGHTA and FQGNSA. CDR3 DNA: TGTGCCAGCAGCCGCGGGGAGGCGGGCACAGATACGCAGTATTTT. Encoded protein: CASSRGEAGTDTQYF.

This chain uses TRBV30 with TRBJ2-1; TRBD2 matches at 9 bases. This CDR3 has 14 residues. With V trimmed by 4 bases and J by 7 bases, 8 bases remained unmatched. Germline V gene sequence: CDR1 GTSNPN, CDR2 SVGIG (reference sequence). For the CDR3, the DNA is TGTGCCTGGAAGCGGGAGGTAGTTGGGAATGAGCAGTTCTTC. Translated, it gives CAWKREVVGNEQFF.

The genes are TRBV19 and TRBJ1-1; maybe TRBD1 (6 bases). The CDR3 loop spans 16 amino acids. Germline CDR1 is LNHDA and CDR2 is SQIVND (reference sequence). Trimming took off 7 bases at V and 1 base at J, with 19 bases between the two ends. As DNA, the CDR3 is TGTGCCAGTAACCACGACTCCGGGACAAGGAACACTGAAGCTTTCTTT. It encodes CASNHDSGTRNTEAFF.

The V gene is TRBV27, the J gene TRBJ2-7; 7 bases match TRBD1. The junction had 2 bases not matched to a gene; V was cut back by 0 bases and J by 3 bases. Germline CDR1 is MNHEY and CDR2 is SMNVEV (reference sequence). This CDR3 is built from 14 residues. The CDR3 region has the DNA TGTGCCAGCAGTTTATCACAGGGGAACTACGAGCAGTACTTC. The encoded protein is CASSLSQGNYEQYF.

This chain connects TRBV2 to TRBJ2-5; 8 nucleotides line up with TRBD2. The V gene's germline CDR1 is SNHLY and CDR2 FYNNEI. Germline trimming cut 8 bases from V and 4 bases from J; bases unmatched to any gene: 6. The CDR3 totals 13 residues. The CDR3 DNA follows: TGTGCCAGCGGGTCGGGAGGGGGAGAGACCCAGTACTTC. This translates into CASGSGGGETQYF. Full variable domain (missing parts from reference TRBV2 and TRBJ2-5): EPEVTQTPSHQVTQMGQEVILRCVPISNHLYFYWYRQILGQKVEFLVSFYNNEISEKSEIFDDQFSVERPDGSNFTLKIRSTKLEDSAMYFCASGSGGGETQYFGPGTRLLVL.

CDR3 coding DNA: TGTGCCTGGAGTGTAAGGACTGGAAACACCATATATTTT. This gives the protein CAWSVRTGNTIYF. The rearrangement uses TRBV30 and TRBJ1-3; D is uncertain. The germline gives CDR1 GTSNPN, CDR2 SVGIG (reference sequence). The V and J ends lost 0 bases and 2 bases respectively, with 5 bases between them. CDR3 length: 13 residues.

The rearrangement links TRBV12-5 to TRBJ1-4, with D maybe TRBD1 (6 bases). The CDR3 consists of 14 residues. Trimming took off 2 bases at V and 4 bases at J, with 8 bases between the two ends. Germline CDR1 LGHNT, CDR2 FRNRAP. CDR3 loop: CASGLRTDNEKLFF. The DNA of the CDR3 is TGTGCTAGTGGTTTGAGGACAGATAATGAAAAACTGTTTTTT.

The DNA for the CDR3 is TGTGCCAGCCTTAGAGGACGGATTGAAGCTTTCTTT. Translating gives CASLRGRIEAFF. The chain employs TRBV5-8 and TRBJ1-1; D call uncertain. The germline CDR1 and CDR2 sequences are SGHTS and YDEGEE. The CDR3 totals 12 residues. With 7 bases removed from V and 7 bases from J, the gap between germline ends came to 14 bases.